The next 15 T cell receptor beta chains were all read from a single sample in a study of metastatic and nonmetastatic thyroid tumors. Using MiXCR, TCRdb re-called clones from the PCR reads. The sample contains tens of thousands of clones, about 14% of which appear only once. Every patient was untreated before thyroid surgery. Specimen: tumor tissue. These TCRs come from a female donor with papillary thyroid cancer or a benign thyroid nodule (not recorded which). Some clones in this sample may be carry-over from other donors' samples.

This clone was counted a single time. The rearrangement uses TRBV20-1 and TRBJ1-2; no reliable D call. V was cut by 1 base and J by 6 bases, with 15 bases left in between. CDR3 length equals 14 residues. Germline V gives CDR1 DFQATT, CDR2 SNEGSKA (reference sequence). CDR3 amino acids: CSARGPALGDGYTF. CDR3 nucleotide sequence: TGCAGTGCTAGAGGGCCAGCCCTAGGAGATGGCTACACCTTC.

This clone was counted at least ten times. The CDR3 nucleotides are TGCGCCAGCAGGGGCGAGGGCAATGAGCAGTTCTTC. Amino acids: CASRGEGNEQFF. This chain uses TRBV5-1 with TRBJ2-1, with D maybe TRBD2 (5 bases). The germline gives CDR1 SGHRS, CDR2 YFSETQ. The CDR3 runs to 12 residues. V was shortened by 5 bases and J by 6 bases, with 9 bases between the two germline ends.

This clone showed up many times. The V call is TRBV7-3, the J call TRBJ2-7, with a weak D call TRBD1 (5 bases). Trimming removed 7 bases at V and 2 bases at J, with 18 bases between. The CDR3 runs 15 residues. CDR1 and CDR2 (germline): SGHTA, FQGTGA. CDR3 in DNA: TGTGCCAGCATCCAAGGACAAGCTCCCACCTACGAGCAGTACTTC. Its translation is CASIQGQAPTYEQYF.

This clone was detected many times. This rearrangement joins TRBV27 to TRBJ2-2, with 7 bases identical to TRBD2. The CDR3 runs to 16 residues. The trim removed 9 bases at V and 1 base at J, leaving 11 bases unmatched. The V gene's germline CDR1 is MNHEY and CDR2 SMNVEV (reference sequence). CDR3 nucleotides: TGTGCCAGTCTTGGGAGGGACGGAAAGAACACCGGGGAGCTGTTTTTT. The encoded protein is CASLGRDGKNTGELFF.

About this clone itself: The CDR3 end shows no conserved phenylalanine or tryptophan, and so a read error is likely. This chain uses TRBV14 with TRBJ2-1; D might be TRBD2 (5 bases). The CDR3 has 14 amino acids. Germline assignment: CDR1 SGHDN and CDR2 FVKESK. Trimming pared 1 base from V and 5 bases from J, leaving 9 bases between. Here the CDR3 DNA reads TGTGCCAGCAGCCAAGCGGGAAGGAACAATGAGCAGTTCCTC. It specifies CASSQAGRNNEQFL.

This clone turned up a few times. This chain connects TRBV2 to TRBJ2-7; D is unclear. The CDR3 has 14 amino acids. The V gene lost 6 bases and the J gene lost 4 bases, with 16 bases spanning the gap. The germline CDR1 and CDR2 sequences are SNHLY and FYNNEI. CDR3 bases: TGTGCCAGCAGAGATCGGGTGCGACCGTACGAGCAGTACTTC. Translation gives CASRDRVRPYEQYF. Together with reference TRBV2 and TRBJ2-7, the CDR3 gives the full variable domain: EPEVTQTPSHQVTQMGQEVILRCVPISNHLYFYWYRQILGQKVEFLVSFYNNEISEKSEIFDDQFSVERPDGSNFTLKIRSTKLEDSAMYFCASRDRVRPYEQYFGPGTRLTVT.

This clone was detected many times. The gene calls are TRBV28 and TRBJ2-7; possibly TRBD1 for D (5 bases). Germline CDR1 and CDR2: MDHEN and SYDVKM. V lost 5 bases and J lost 2, with 13 bases in between. This CDR3 region has 14 residues. The DNA for the CDR3 is TGTGCCAGCAGTCGCCAGGGAAGCCCCTACGAGCAGTACTTC. It is translated as CASSRQGSPYEQYF.

This clone was seen ten or more times. J is TRBJ1-2 and V is TRBV5-1, with a possible D match to TRBD1 (5 bases). The germline V gene has CDR1 SGHRS and CDR2 YFSETQ. V was pared by 0 bases and J by 7 bases, with 13 bases between. The CDR3 is 14 residues long. This chain's CDR3 is CASSLGGRTSGYTF. The CDR3 bases are TGCGCCAGCAGCTTGGGCGGAAGGACAAGTGGCTACACCTTC.

Ten or more counts support this clone. The chain uses TRBV5-1 and TRBJ1-3; 9 bases are a match to TRBD1. Germline values: CDR1 SGHRS, CDR2 YFSETQ. After removal of 0 bases from V and 2 bases from J, the junction contained 6 bases not matched to a gene. This CDR3 has 17 amino acids. DNA for the CDR3: TGCGCCAGCAGCTTGGGGGGGACAGGGCCGCCTGGAAACACCATATATTTT. Translating it yields CASSLGGTGPPGNTIYF.

By share of the sample, this clone is medium-sized (0.01 to 0.1%). The chain recombines TRBV2 with TRBJ2-3; TRBD2 matches 8 bases. The germline gives CDR1 SNHLY, CDR2 FYNNEI. Trimming took 3 bases from V and 6 from J; bases not matched to a gene: 5. The CDR3 runs 14 residues. The CDR3 is CASSDGTRGDTQYF. The CDR3 nucleotides read TGTGCCAGCAGTGATGGGACTAGGGGGGATACGCAGTATTTT.

There are many counts of this clone. The V and J genes are TRBV3-1 and TRBJ1-1, with D tentatively TRBD1 (5 bases). V was trimmed by 3 bases and J by 11 bases, leaving 19 bases between them. The germline gives CDR1 LGHDT, CDR2 YNNKEL (reference sequence). The CDR3 covers 14 residues. CDR3 protein: CASSHPSNRKEAFF. The CDR3 DNA is TGTGCCAGCAGCCACCCGAGTAACAGGAAGGAGGCTTTCTTT.

In this sample, this clone turned up many times. The V call is TRBV7-2, the J call TRBJ2-3, with 9 positions matching TRBD2. This CDR3 has 16 residues. Germline V gives CDR1 SGHTA, CDR2 FQGNSA. The junction had 9 bases not matched to a gene; V was cut back by 1 base and J by 7 bases. The chain's CDR3 is CASSLVAGGPGNTQYF. The CDR3 region has the DNA TGTGCCAGCAGCTTAGTGGCGGGGGGGCCGGGGAATACGCAGTATTTT.

This clone was counted ten times or more. V and J are TRBV12-3 or TRBV12-4 and TRBJ1-2; D gene unclear. Deletions cut 0 bases from V and 3 bases from J, with 5 bases between. This CDR3 is 13 amino acids long. CDR3 amino acids: CASSLATDYGYTF. DNA of the CDR3: TGTGCCAGCAGTTTAGCGACGGACTATGGCTACACCTTC.

This clone was counted many times. The CDR3 is CASSFGLGLAYLAKNIQYF. The CDR3 DNA reads TGTGCCAGCAGCTTCGGACTCGGACTAGCGTATCTAGCCAAAAACATTCAGTACTTC. The chain carries TRBV11-2 and TRBJ2-4, with TRBD2 matching 9 bases. The CDR3 extends over 19 amino acids. Germline V lookup: CDR1 SGHAT, CDR2 FQNNGV. V dropped 3 bases and J dropped 0; count of bases not matched to a gene: 12.

This clone was picked up many times. The J gene is TRBJ1-2, the V gene TRBV3-1; D gene uncertain. Trimming pared 0 bases from V and 0 bases from J, leaving 8 bases between. Germline lookup yields CDR1 LGHDT and CDR2 YNNKEL (reference sequence). This CDR3 comprises 15 residues. CDR3 coding DNA: TGTGCCAGCAGCCAAGACGGATGGACTAACTATGGCTACACCTTC. It translates to CASSQDGWTNYGYTF.